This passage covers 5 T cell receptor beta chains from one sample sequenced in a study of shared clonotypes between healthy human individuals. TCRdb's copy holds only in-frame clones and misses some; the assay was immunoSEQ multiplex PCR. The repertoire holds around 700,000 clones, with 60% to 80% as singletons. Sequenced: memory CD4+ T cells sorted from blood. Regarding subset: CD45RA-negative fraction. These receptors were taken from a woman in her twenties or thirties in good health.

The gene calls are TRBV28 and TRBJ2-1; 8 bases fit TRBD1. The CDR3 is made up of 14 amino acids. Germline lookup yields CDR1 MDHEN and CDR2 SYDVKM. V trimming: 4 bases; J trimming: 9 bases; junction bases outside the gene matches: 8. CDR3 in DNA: TGTGCCAGCAGTTCCCGTGGACAGGGCGGTGAGCAGTTCTTC. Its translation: CASSSRGQGGEQFF.

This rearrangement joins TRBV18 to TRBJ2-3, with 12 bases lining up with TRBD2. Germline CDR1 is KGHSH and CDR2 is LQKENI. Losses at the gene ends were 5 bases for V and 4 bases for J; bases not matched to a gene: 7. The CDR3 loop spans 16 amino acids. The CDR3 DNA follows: TGTGCCAGCTCATCGACTAGCGGGAGAGGGGCAGATACGCAGTATTTT. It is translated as CASSSTSGRGADTQYF.

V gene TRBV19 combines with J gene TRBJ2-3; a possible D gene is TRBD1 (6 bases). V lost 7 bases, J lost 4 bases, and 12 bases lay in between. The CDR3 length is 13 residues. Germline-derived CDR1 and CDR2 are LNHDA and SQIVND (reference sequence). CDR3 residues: CASTISGADTQYF. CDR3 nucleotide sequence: TGTGCCAGTACCATATCAGGGGCAGATACGCAGTATTTT.

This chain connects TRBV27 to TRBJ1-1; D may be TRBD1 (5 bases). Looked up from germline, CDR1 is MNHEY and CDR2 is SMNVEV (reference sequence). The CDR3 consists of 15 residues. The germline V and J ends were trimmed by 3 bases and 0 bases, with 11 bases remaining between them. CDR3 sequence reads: CASSFRQSMNTEAFF. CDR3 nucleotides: TGTGCCAGCAGTTTTCGACAGTCCATGAACACTGAAGCTTTCTTT.

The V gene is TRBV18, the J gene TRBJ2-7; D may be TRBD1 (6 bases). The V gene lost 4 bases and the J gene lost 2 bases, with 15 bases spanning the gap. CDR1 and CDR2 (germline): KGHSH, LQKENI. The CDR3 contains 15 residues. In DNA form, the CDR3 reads TGTGCCAGCTCACGGGGGCAACCCAGACCCTACGAGCAGTACTTC. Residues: CASSRGQPRPYEQYF.